This TCR beta chain derives from a study of beta chain features in type 1 diabetes. Study context: Over all samples combined, 90 million to 140 million sorted cells were examined.

The whole isolated RNA underwent reverse transcription, so sequencing captured expressed TCRB transcripts. Sequencing used immunoSEQ multiplex PCR; TCRdb keeps in-frame clones, though not all of them. The sample yields around 240,000 clones, 16% seen once. This clone was counted between two and nine times. The antigen remains undetermined. CDR1 and CDR2 from the germline V gene are MDHEN and SYDVKM. The ends were cut back, 5 bases at V and 8 bases at J, with 13 bases in the middle. This CDR3 spans 13 amino acids. Study observations and caveats: Patients' naive, central memory and regulatory TCRB repertoires appeared more alike than those of healthy donors. Among all four CD4+ subsets, Type 1 diabetes patients had TCRB CDR3s that were moderately but significantly shorter. Any PCR bias toward short templates would affect both groups alike.

This rearrangement joins TRBV28 to TRBJ2-1, with D possibly TRBD1 on 5 matching bases. The source is a man aged 30 to 39 with type 1 diabetes. Source material: naive CD4+ T cells from blood. In nucleotides, the CDR3 is TGTGCCAGCAGTCCACAGGATGCCCATGAGCAGTTCTTC. Residues: CASSPQDAHEQFF.